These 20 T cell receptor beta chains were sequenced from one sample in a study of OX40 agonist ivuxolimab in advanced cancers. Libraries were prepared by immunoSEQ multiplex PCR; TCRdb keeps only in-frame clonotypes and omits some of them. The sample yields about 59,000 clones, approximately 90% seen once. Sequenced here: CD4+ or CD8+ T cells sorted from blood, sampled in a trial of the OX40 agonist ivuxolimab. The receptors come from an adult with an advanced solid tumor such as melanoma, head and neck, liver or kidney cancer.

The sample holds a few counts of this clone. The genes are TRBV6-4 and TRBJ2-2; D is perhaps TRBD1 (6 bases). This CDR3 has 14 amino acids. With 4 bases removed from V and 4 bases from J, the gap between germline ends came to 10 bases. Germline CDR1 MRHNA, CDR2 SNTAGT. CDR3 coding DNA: TGTGCCAGCAGTGCGGACAGCACCACCGGGGAGCTGTTTTTT. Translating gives CASSADSTTGELFF.

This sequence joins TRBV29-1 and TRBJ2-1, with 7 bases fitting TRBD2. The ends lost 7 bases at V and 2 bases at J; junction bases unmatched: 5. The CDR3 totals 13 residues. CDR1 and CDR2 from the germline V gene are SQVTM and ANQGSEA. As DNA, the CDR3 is TGCAGCGGGTTCAGCGGGACCTACAATGAGCAGTTCTTC. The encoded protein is CSGFSGTYNEQFF.

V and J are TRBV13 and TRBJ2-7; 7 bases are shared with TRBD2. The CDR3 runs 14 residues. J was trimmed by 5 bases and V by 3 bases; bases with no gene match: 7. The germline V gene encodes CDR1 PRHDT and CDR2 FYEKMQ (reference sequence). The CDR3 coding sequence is TGTGCCAGCAGCTTCAGGACTAGGATCCACGAGCAGTACTTC. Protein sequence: CASSFRTRIHEQYF.

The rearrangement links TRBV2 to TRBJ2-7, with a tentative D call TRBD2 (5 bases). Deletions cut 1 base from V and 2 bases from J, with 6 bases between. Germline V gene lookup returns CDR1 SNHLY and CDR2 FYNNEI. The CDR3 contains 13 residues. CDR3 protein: CASSEVGTYEQYF. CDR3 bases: TGTGCCAGCAGTGAAGTCGGGACCTACGAGCAGTACTTC.

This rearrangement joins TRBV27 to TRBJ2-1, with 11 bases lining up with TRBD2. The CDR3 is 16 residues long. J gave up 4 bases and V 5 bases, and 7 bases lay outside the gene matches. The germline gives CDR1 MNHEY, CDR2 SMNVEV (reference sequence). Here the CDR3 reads CASSIEGLADYNEQFF. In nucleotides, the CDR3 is TGTGCCAGCAGTATCGAGGGACTAGCGGATTACAATGAGCAGTTCTTC.

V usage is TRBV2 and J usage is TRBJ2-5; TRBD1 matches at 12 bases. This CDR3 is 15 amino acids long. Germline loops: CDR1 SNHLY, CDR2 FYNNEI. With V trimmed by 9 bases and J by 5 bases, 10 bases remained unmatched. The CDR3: CARDGTGGFRETQYF. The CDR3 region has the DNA TGTGCCAGAGACGGGACAGGGGGCTTTAGGGAGACCCAGTACTTC.

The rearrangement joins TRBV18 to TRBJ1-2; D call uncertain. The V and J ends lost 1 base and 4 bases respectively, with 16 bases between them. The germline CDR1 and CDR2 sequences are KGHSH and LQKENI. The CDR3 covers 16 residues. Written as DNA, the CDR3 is TGTGCCAGCTCACCACTCCCTCGAGGGCAAAGCTATGGCTACACCTTC. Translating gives CASSPLPRGQSYGYTF.

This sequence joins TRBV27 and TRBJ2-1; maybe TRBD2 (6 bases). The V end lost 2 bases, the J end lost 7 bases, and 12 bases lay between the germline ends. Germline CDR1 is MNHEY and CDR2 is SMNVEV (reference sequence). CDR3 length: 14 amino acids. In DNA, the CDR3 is TGTGCCAGCAGTTTACCGGGAGTTTCAAATGAGCAGTTCTTC. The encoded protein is CASSLPGVSNEQFF.

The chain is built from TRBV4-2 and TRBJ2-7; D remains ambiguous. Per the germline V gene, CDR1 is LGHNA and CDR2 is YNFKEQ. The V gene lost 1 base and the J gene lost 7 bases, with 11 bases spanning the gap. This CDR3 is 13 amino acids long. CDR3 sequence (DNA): TGTGCCAGCAGCCAAGGTCTGGGTGATGAGCAGTACTTC. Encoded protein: CASSQGLGDEQYF.

DNA for the CDR3: TGTGCCAGCAGCTTTAGGAGGCCGGGACAGGGCTACGAGCAGTACTTC. Its translation is CASSFRRPGQGYEQYF. The chain joins TRBV11-2 to TRBJ2-7; TRBD1 matches at 9 bases. The CDR3 is 16 amino acids. The J segment lost 3 bases and the V segment lost 3 bases, leaving 9 bases of the junction unmatched. Germline V gene data show CDR1 as SGHAT and CDR2 as FQNNGV. Looking up the rest from reference TRBV11-2 and TRBJ2-7 gives the full variable domain: EAGVAQSPRYKIIEKRQSVAFWCNPISGHATLYWYQQILGQGPKLLIQFQNNGVVDDSQLPKDRFSAERLKGVDSTLKIQPAKLEDSAVYLCASSFRRPGQGYEQYFGPGTRLTVT.

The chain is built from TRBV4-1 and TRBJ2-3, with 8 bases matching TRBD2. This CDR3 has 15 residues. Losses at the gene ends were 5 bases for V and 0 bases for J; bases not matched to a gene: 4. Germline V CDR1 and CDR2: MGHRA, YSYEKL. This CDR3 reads CASSILAGSTDTQYF. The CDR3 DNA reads TGCGCCAGCAGCATTCTAGCGGGCAGCACAGATACGCAGTATTTT.

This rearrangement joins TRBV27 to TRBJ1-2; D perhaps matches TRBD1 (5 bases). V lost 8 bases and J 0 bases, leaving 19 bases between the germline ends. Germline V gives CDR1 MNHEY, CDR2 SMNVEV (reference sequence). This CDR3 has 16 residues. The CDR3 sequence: CASWPTGWGANYGYTF. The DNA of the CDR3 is TGTGCCAGCTGGCCTACGGGTTGGGGGGCTAACTATGGCTACACCTTC.

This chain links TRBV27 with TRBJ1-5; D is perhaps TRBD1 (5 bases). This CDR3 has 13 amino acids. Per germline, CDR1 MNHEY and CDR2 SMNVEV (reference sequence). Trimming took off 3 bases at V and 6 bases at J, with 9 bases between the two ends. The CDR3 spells CASSLGGSQPQHF. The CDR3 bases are TGTGCCAGCAGTTTGGGGGGAAGTCAGCCCCAGCATTTT.

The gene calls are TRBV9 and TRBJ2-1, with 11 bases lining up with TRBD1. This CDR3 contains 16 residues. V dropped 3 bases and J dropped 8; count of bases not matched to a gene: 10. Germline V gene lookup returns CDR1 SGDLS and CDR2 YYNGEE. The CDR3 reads CASSAYGQGAVDEQFF. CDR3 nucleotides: TGTGCCAGCAGCGCCTACGGACAGGGGGCGGTCGATGAGCAGTTCTTC.

Here the CDR3 reads CASSMGQSYEQYF. CDR3 bases: TGTGCCAGCAGCATGGGACAGTCCTACGAGCAGTACTTC. The chain combines TRBV13 with TRBJ2-7, with 7 bases lining up with TRBD1. V shed 5 bases and J 1 base; nucleotides not matched to a gene: 2. There are 13 residues in the CDR3. Germline assignment: CDR1 PRHDT and CDR2 FYEKMQ (reference sequence).

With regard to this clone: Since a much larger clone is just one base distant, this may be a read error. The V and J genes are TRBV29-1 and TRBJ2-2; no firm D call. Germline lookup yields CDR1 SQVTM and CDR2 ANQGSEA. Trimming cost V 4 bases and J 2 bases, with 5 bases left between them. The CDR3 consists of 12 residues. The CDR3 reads CSVGRNTGELFF. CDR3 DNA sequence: TGCAGCGTTGGTAGAAACACCGGGGAGCTGTTTTTT.

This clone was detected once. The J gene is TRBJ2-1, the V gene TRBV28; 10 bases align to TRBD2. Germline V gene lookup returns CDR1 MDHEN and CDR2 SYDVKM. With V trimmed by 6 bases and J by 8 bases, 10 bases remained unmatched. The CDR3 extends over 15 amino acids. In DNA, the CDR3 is TGTGCCAGCAGCCCCTTAGCGGGAGGTTCCTATGAGCAGTTCTTC. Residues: CASSPLAGGSYEQFF.

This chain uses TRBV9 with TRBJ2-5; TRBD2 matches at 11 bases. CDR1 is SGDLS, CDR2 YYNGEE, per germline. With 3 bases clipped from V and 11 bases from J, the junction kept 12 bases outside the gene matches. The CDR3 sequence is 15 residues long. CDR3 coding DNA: TGTGCCAGCAGCGCCATAGCGGGAGGGCTGGGGGAGCAGTACTTC. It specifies CASSAIAGGLGEQYF.

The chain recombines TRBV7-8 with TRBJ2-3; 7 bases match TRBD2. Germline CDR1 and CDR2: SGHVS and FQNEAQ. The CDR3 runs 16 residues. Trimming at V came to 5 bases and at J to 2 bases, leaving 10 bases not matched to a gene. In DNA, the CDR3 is TGTGCCAGCAGCCCCGGACTAGGAGAAGTCACAGATACGCAGTATTTT. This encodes CASSPGLGEVTDTQYF.

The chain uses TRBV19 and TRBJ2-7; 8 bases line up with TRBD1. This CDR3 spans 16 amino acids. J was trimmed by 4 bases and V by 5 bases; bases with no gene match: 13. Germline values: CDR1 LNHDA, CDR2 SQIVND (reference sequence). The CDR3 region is CASSEGQDPGRYEQYF. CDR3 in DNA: TGTGCCAGTAGTGAGGGACAGGACCCCGGTCGGTACGAGCAGTACTTC.